Below, 28 T cell receptor beta chains from the same sample are listed, as sequenced in a study of cytomegalovirus exposure and HLA in healthy donors. Use of 60 Vbeta and 13 Jbeta primers characterized the PCR. Method: immunoSEQ multiplex PCR; TCRdb's copy keeps in-frame clones and lacks some. The data contain fewer than 200,000 clones, 9.5% of them seen just once; the ten biggest clones take up about 1.2%. The sequencing input was PBMCs. Source of these receptors: a woman in her 30s in good health and CMV-seropositive.

In the case of this clone: Other DNA sequences in the sample encode the same CDR3. The V call is TRBV6-1, the J call TRBJ2-7; TRBD1 might be the D (6 bases). The CDR3 loop spans 12 amino acids. V was shortened by 6 bases and J by 4 bases, with 10 bases between the two germline ends. Per germline, CDR1 MNHNS and CDR2 SASEGT. This CDR3 is CASRDSFYEQYF. The CDR3 DNA follows: TGTGCCAGCAGGGACAGTTTTTACGAGCAGTACTTC.

The rearrangement links TRBV4-1 to TRBJ1-1; possibly TRBD1 for D (5 bases). The CDR3 consists of 14 residues. Germline CDR1 MGHRA, CDR2 YSYEKL. V lost 2 bases to trimming and J lost 6 bases, with 13 bases between them. For the CDR3, the DNA is TGCGCCAGCAGCCAATCAGGGAACTTGCCTGAAGCTTTCTTT. Translating gives CASSQSGNLPEAFF.

This clone was detected a few times. The rearrangement links TRBV2 to TRBJ2-5, with D possibly TRBD1 on 6 matching bases. The V end lost 2 bases, the J end lost 4 bases, and 14 bases lay between the germline ends. The CDR3 is 15 amino acids. The germline V gene encodes CDR1 SNHLY and CDR2 FYNNEI. This CDR3 reads CASSELTTGSETQYF. In DNA form, the CDR3 reads TGTGCCAGCAGTGAACTTACAACAGGGTCAGAGACCCAGTACTTC. Based on the CDR3 plus reference TRBV2 and TRBJ2-5, the full variable domain is EPEVTQTPSHQVTQMGQEVILRCVPISNHLYFYWYRQILGQKVEFLVSFYNNEISEKSEIFDDQFSVERPDGSNFTLKIRSTKLEDSAMYFCASSELTTGSETQYFGPGTRLLVL.

This clone was counted a few times. This chain uses TRBV6-5 with TRBJ1-1; weak D call: TRBD1 (6 bases). CDR1 and CDR2 (germline): MNHEY, SVGAGI. The V end was cut by 0 bases, the J end by 6 bases, with 14 bases between. This CDR3 contains 15 residues. For the CDR3, the DNA is TGTGCCAGCAGTTACTCGCGAGGGGGTTTAGCTGAAGCTTTCTTT. Amino acid sequence: CASSYSRGGLAEAFF.

The chain recombines TRBV14 with TRBJ1-3; D remains ambiguous. Germline lookup yields CDR1 SGHDN and CDR2 FVKESK. Deletions cut 3 bases from V and 0 bases from J, with 12 bases between. The CDR3 spans 16 residues. The CDR3 DNA sequence: TGTGCCAGCAGCCAGAGGATACTGAGCTCTGGAAACACCATATATTTT. Encoded protein: CASSQRILSSGNTIYF.

The chain combines TRBV6-4 with TRBJ2-1, with 8 positions matching TRBD2. In germline, CDR1 is MRHNA, CDR2 SNTAGT. The length of the CDR3 is 16 residues. After removal of 6 bases from V and 4 bases from J, the junction contained 11 bases not matched to a gene. The CDR3 loop is CASSLPTSGPYNEQFF. Here the CDR3 DNA reads TGTGCCAGCAGCCTACCTACTAGCGGCCCTTACAATGAGCAGTTCTTC.

The chain has TRBV2 and TRBJ1-2, with D uncertain. The CDR3 length is 12 residues. CDR1 and CDR2 from the germline V gene are SNHLY and FYNNEI. Trimming stripped 7 bases from V and 8 bases from J, with 14 bases between. The CDR3 region is CASTDWREGYTF. CDR3 DNA: TGTGCCAGCACCGATTGGCGGGAAGGCTACACCTTC.

The genes are TRBV2 and TRBJ1-4; D may be TRBD1 (5 bases). Trimming removed 3 bases from V and 7 bases from J, with 15 bases in between. Germline V CDR1 and CDR2: SNHLY, FYNNEI. The length of the CDR3 is 15 residues. CDR3 sequence reads: CASSDRAGRGEKLFF. Written as DNA, the CDR3 is TGTGCCAGCAGTGATAGGGCAGGGCGAGGTGAAAAACTGTTTTTT.

This sequence joins TRBV6-6 and TRBJ2-7; TRBD2 matches 8 bases. The CDR3 consists of 15 residues. Germline V CDR1 and CDR2: MNHNY, SVGAGI (reference sequence). V shed 8 bases, J shed 2 bases, and the junction held 11 bases outside the gene matches. CDR3 sequence reads: CASGDSGAPPYEQYF. The CDR3, as DNA: TGTGCCAGCGGAGATAGCGGGGCACCACCCTACGAGCAGTACTTC.

The V and J genes are TRBV4-1 and TRBJ1-1, with D possibly being TRBD1 (5 bases). Trimming took off 2 bases at V and 1 base at J, with 11 bases between the two ends. Germline V gene sequence: CDR1 MGHRA, CDR2 YSYEKL. The CDR3 is 15 amino acids. In DNA, the CDR3 is TGCGCCAGCAGCCAATCGTTTACAGGGAACACTGAAGCTTTCTTT. This sequence encodes CASSQSFTGNTEAFF.

This clone was counted a few times. J is TRBJ1-4 and V is TRBV5-1; 9 positions match TRBD1. CDR3 length: 16 amino acids. V dropped 2 bases and J dropped 8; count of bases not matched to a gene: 10. Germline V CDR1 and CDR2: SGHRS, YFSETQ. In DNA, the CDR3 is TGCGCCAGCAGCTTTACCGGGACAGGGTATGGGGAAAAACTGTTTTTT. This encodes CASSFTGTGYGEKLFF.

This clone was detected only a few times. The J gene is TRBJ2-7, the V gene TRBV4-1; D is uncertain. The germline CDR1 and CDR2 sequences are MGHRA and YSYEKL. V was trimmed by 4 bases and J by 3 bases, leaving 10 bases between them. This CDR3 has 13 residues. The CDR3, as DNA: TGCGCCAGCAGCCTTCTCGGTGGCTACGAGCAGTACTTC. This gives the protein CASSLLGGYEQYF.

A few counts support this clone. This chain joins TRBV6-5 and TRBJ2-2, with a weak D call TRBD2 (5 bases). This CDR3 is built from 14 residues. Trimming removed 0 bases at V and 6 bases at J, with 8 bases between. Germline lookup yields CDR1 MNHEY and CDR2 SVGAGI. The CDR3: CASSYSRGSGELFF. The CDR3, as DNA: TGTGCCAGCAGTTACTCTCGCGGGTCCGGGGAGCTGTTTTTT.

The rearrangement links TRBV18 to TRBJ1-1; D may be TRBD1 (5 bases). V was clipped by 3 bases and J by 7 bases, with 15 bases between them. The CDR3 covers 14 residues. The V gene's germline CDR1 is KGHSH and CDR2 LQKENI. The CDR3 nucleotides are TGTGCCAGCTCACCGTTTGACAGCAAGATTGAAGCTTTCTTT. Protein: CASSPFDSKIEAFF.

The chain uses TRBV11-2 and TRBJ1-2; 7 bases are shared with TRBD1. The J segment lost 9 bases and the V segment lost 4 bases, leaving 8 bases of the junction unmatched. CDR1 is SGHAT and CDR2 is FQNNGV in the germline V gene. This CDR3 comprises 13 residues. DNA of the CDR3: TGTGCCAGCAGCTCGACAGGGACGGGAAGCTACACCTTC. This translates into CASSSTGTGSYTF. The full variable domain, completed using reference TRBV11-2 and TRBJ1-2, is EAGVAQSPRYKIIEKRQSVAFWCNPISGHATLYWYQQILGQGPKLLIQFQNNGVVDDSQLPKDRFSAERLKGVDSTLKIQPAKLEDSAVYLCASSSTGTGSYTFGSGTRLTVV.

This clone turned up a few times. The chain's CDR3 is CASTRGYALEEQYF. CDR3 coding DNA: TGTGCCAGCACACGCGGATACGCCTTGGAAGAGCAGTACTTC. This chain links TRBV6-1 with TRBJ2-7; D gene ambiguous. Germline lookup yields CDR1 MNHNS and CDR2 SASEGT. CDR3 length: 14 amino acids. The ends were cut back, 7 bases at V and 7 bases at J, with 20 bases in the middle.

This clone was detected a few times. The rearrangement links TRBV2 to TRBJ2-5, with D uncertain. CDR1 is SNHLY and CDR2 is FYNNEI in the germline V gene. This CDR3 contains 13 residues. V was clipped by 3 bases and J by 1 base, with 6 bases between them. The DNA for the CDR3 is TGTGCCAGCAGTGATAACAGCCAAGAGACCCAGTACTTC. The encoded protein is CASSDNSQETQYF.

The chain employs TRBV6-1 and TRBJ1-1; the D gene is possibly TRBD1 (6 bases). This CDR3 comprises 11 residues. Germline V gene data show CDR1 as MNHNS and CDR2 as SASEGT. V was clipped by 5 bases and J by 13 bases, with 14 bases between them. CDR3 nucleotides: TGTGCCAGCAGTAGGGGGGGATACGGTTTCTTT. It is translated as CASSRGGYGFF.

The chain employs TRBV5-4 and TRBJ2-3; TRBD2 agrees at 12 bases. CDR1 SGHNT and CDR2 YYREEE come from the germline V gene (reference sequence). With V trimmed by 2 bases and J by 4 bases, 5 bases remained unmatched. This CDR3 has 16 amino acids. The CDR3 sequence is CASSFKTSGSADTQYF. The CDR3 DNA is TGTGCCAGCAGCTTTAAGACTAGCGGGAGTGCAGATACGCAGTATTTT.

The V and J genes are TRBV9 and TRBJ1-5; no reliable D call. Germline assignment: CDR1 SGDLS and CDR2 YYNGEE. The CDR3 contains 15 residues. V lost 0 bases and J lost 0, with 7 bases in between. The CDR3 region is CASSVGGNSNQPQHF. The CDR3 nucleotides are TGTGCCAGCAGCGTAGGTGGCAATAGCAATCAGCCCCAGCATTTT.

The table lists this clone with a few counts. At one boundary the junction diverges from the germline segment, which might be a read error. The chain joins TRBV13 to TRBJ2-7; TRBD2 aligns across 14 bases. CDR3 length equals 16 residues. Germline CDR1 PRHDT, CDR2 FYEKMQ (reference sequence). The CDR3 loop is CASSAGTSGSSHEQYF. Written as DNA, the CDR3 is TGTGCCAGCAGCGCCGGGACTAGCGGGAGCTCCCACGAGCAGTACTTC.

V and J are TRBV4-1 and TRBJ2-6; TRBD1 aligns across 8 bases. Unmatched junction bases numbered 7, after V lost 3 bases and J lost 3 bases. CDR3 length: 17 amino acids. The germline gives CDR1 MGHRA, CDR2 YSYEKL. The DNA of the CDR3 is TGCGCCAGCAGCCACCCGAAGGACAGGGATGGGGCCAACGTCCTGACTTTC. Translated, it gives CASSHPKDRDGANVLTF.

This clone was detected a few times. The chain recombines TRBV19 with TRBJ1-5; D may be TRBD1 (6 bases). The CDR3 has 15 residues. CDR1 is LNHDA, CDR2 SQIVND, per germline (reference sequence). V gave up 3 bases and J gave up 0 bases, with 9 bases separating them. The CDR3 sequence is CASSIPGVSNQPQHF. CDR3 in DNA: TGTGCCAGTAGTATCCCAGGGGTTAGCAATCAGCCCCAGCATTTT.

This clone has only a few counts. The rearrangement uses TRBV5-4 and TRBJ2-3; TRBD2 matches 10 bases. J lost 2 bases, V lost 2 bases, and 8 bases had no gene match. Per germline, CDR1 SGHNT and CDR2 YYREEE (reference sequence). This CDR3 has 17 residues. CDR3 bases: TGTGCCAGCAGCTTAACCAAGCTAGCGGGGGCCACAGATACGCAGTATTTT. Translation gives CASSLTKLAGATDTQYF.

The chain uses TRBV19 and TRBJ2-7, with D possibly being TRBD2 (5 bases). The CDR3 contains 15 residues. Germline lookup yields CDR1 LNHDA and CDR2 SQIVND (reference sequence). The germline V and J ends were trimmed by 3 bases and 2 bases, with 14 bases remaining between them. CDR3 sequence (DNA): TGTGCCAGTAGTATCCCCGGGGATCGGACCTACGAGCAGTACTTC. It encodes CASSIPGDRTYEQYF.

This chain uses TRBV30 with TRBJ1-3, with a possible D match to TRBD1 (6 bases). This CDR3 has 15 amino acids. Germline lookup yields CDR1 GTSNPN and CDR2 SVGIG (reference sequence). Trimming stripped 5 bases from V and 1 base from J, with 15 bases between. CDR3 in DNA: TGTGCCTGGTCGGGACAACTTGGGTCTGGAAACACCATATATTTT. As protein: CAWSGQLGSGNTIYF.

The chain uses TRBV18 and TRBJ1-3; the D is unclear. This CDR3 is built from 14 residues. Germline V gives CDR1 KGHSH, CDR2 LQKENI. Trimming shortened V by 2 bases and J by 7 bases, and 12 bases separated the two germline ends. CDR3 coding DNA: TGTGCCAGCTCACCAGTCGGGTTTCGCAACACCATATATTTT. It codes for CASSPVGFRNTIYF.

This clone was seen more than once but under ten times. V and J are TRBV5-1 and TRBJ1-4; D is ambiguous. Germline V gene sequence: CDR1 SGHRS, CDR2 YFSETQ. CDR3 length: 14 residues. The V end lost 4 bases, the J end lost 0 bases, and 7 bases lay between the germline ends. This chain's CDR3 is CASSLSTTNEKLFF. The CDR3 nucleotides are TGCGCCAGCAGCCTTAGCACAACTAATGAAAAACTGTTTTTT.